Listed here are 9 T cell receptor beta chains from one sample, sequenced in a study of regulatory T cells in long-lasting Graves disease. Sample time point: newly diagnosed GD, antithyroid drugs for less than 3 months. Generation of the TCR library employed RNA extracted from PBMCs. Combining iRepertoire HTBI primers with Arm-PCR of CDR3 regions, the authors built TCR beta libraries. A single record per CDR3 protein comes from TCRdb applying MiXCR to the multiplex PCR reads. The repertoire includes roughly 610,000 distinct CDR3 sequences, 15% to 20% of them detected once, and around 11% sits in the top ten. These data were also filed under a second study, of T cells in Graves' hyperthyroidism and ophthalmopathy.

Sequences were derived from peripheral blood mononuclear cells (PBMCs), sampled at new diagnosis, from a patient treated with antithyroid drugs. The receptors shown here come from a young man with Graves disease.

This clonotype was counted a single time. A much larger clone differs by one base, so this may be a read error. The genes are TRBV7-3 and TRBJ2-5; TRBD2 agrees at 10 bases. The CDR3 is 13 amino acids. Per germline, CDR1 SGHTA and CDR2 FQGTGA. The CDR3 region has the DNA TGTGCCGGCAGCCGACTAGCGGGAGAGACCCAGTACTTC. This translates into CAGSRLAGETQYF.

This chain links TRBV30 with TRBJ2-3, with D maybe TRBD2 (7 bases). Germline V CDR1 and CDR2: GTSNPN, SVGIG (reference sequence). The ends were cut back, 8 bases at V and 2 bases at J, with 20 bases in the middle. The CDR3 has 15 residues. CDR3 sequence reads: CASWGRERYTDTQYF. CDR3 nucleotides: TGTGCCAGCTGGGGGCGGGAGCGTTACACAGATACGCAGTATTTT.

In this sample, this clonotype turned up many times. This chain connects TRBV20-1 to TRBJ2-7; 7 nucleotides match TRBD1. The CDR3 spans 14 residues. Germline CDR1 is DFQATT and CDR2 is SNEGSKA (reference sequence). The trim removed 5 bases at V and 1 base at J, leaving 8 bases unmatched. The CDR3 DNA reads TGCAGTGCTTGGGACAGTCTATCTTCCTACGAGCAGTACTTC. Translation: CSAWDSLSSYEQYF.

This clonotype was detected ten times or more. Relative to the germline gene, one junction end is altered; a read error may explain this. V and J are TRBV5-1 and TRBJ2-7; 7 bases fit TRBD2. The germline V gene encodes CDR1 SGHRS and CDR2 YFSETQ. This CDR3 region has 11 residues. The CDR3 region is CASSWGGDLHF. CDR3 nucleotides: TGCGCCAGCAGCTGGGGGGGGGACCTGCACTTC.

This clonotype has more than one count but fewer than ten. This chain uses TRBV12-3 or TRBV12-4 with TRBJ1-5, with 8 positions matching TRBD1. The CDR3 is made up of 12 amino acids. After removal of 10 bases from V and 6 bases from J, the junction contained 5 bases not matched to a gene. The CDR3 protein is CATSRGPQPQHF. For the CDR3, the DNA is TGTGCCACCTCCAGGGGGCCTCAGCCCCAGCATTTT.

The chain combines TRBV20-1 with TRBJ2-7; D is perhaps TRBD1 (6 bases). The V end was cut by 3 bases, the J end by 2 bases, with 11 bases between. There are 13 residues in the CDR3. Germline assignment: CDR1 DFQATT and CDR2 SNEGSKA (reference sequence). As DNA, the CDR3 is TGCAGTGCTAGTCGGACAGACACCTACGAGCAGTACTTC. Its translation is CSASRTDTYEQYF.

This clonotype showed up many times. The chain employs TRBV7-9 and TRBJ1-2; D is possibly TRBD1 (5 bases). With 5 bases removed from V and 7 bases from J, the gap between germline ends came to 14 bases. This CDR3 has 13 amino acids. The germline CDR1 and CDR2 sequences are SEHNR and FQNEAQ (reference sequence). The CDR3 nucleotides are TGTGCCAGCAGCGCACGGGACGGTCCTGGCTACACCTTC. Amino acid sequence: CASSARDGPGYTF.

The J gene is TRBJ1-5, the V gene TRBV2; D may be TRBD1 (5 bases). With 6 bases removed from V and 2 bases from J, the gap between germline ends came to 11 bases. Germline values: CDR1 SNHLY, CDR2 FYNNEI. There are 14 residues in the CDR3. This chain's CDR3 is CASRAGPGNQPQHF. In DNA form, the CDR3 reads TGTGCCAGCAGGGCGGGGCCTGGCAATCAGCCCCAGCATTTT.

This clonotype was recorded at least ten times. V gene TRBV7-9 combines with J gene TRBJ1-2, with 7 nucleotides matching TRBD1. J gave up 7 bases and V 5 bases, and 19 bases lay outside the gene matches. The germline V gene encodes CDR1 SEHNR and CDR2 FQNEAQ (reference sequence). The length of the CDR3 is 17 residues. For the CDR3, the DNA is TGTGCCAGCAGCCTGCGGACAGGCAGGGGATCTGAGCGTGGCTACACCTTC. Protein sequence: CASSLRTGRGSERGYTF. The variable domain in full, completed from reference TRBV7-9 and TRBJ1-2, reads DTGVSQNPRHKITKRGQNVTFRCDPISEHNRLYWYRQTLGQGPEFLTYFQNEAQLEKSRLLSDRFSAERPKGSFSTLEIQRTEQGDSAMYLCASSLRTGRGSERGYTFGSGTRLTVV.